The 12 T cell receptor beta chains in this list originate from one sample, sequenced in a study of T cell repertoires in cytomegalovirus infection. TCRdb reprocessed the reads via MiXCR and lists one record per CDR3 protein. Found here are 680,000 or so distinct CDR3 sequences, roughly 35% of them singletons; the top ten hold roughly 2.9%. The sample consisted of PBMCs. The receptor source for this set is a human donor in good health (CMV status not recorded). Some clones in this sample may be carry-over from other donors' samples.

The chain couples TRBV6-1 to TRBJ1-1; D might be TRBD1 (6 bases). The CDR3 length is 14 residues. Germline V gene sequence: CDR1 MNHNS, CDR2 SASEGT. Trimming took 8 bases from V and 1 from J, leaving 14 bases between them. As DNA, the CDR3 is TGTGCCAGCGGAAAGGAGGGGGGGAACACTGAAGCTTTCTTT. Protein: CASGKEGGNTEAFF.

This clonotype was found many times. The rearrangement joins TRBV5-1 to TRBJ2-7; D gene unclear. V lost 6 bases to trimming and J lost 6 bases, with 10 bases between them. CDR3 length equals 11 residues. Germline CDR1 reads SGHRS; CDR2 reads YFSETQ. The chain's CDR3 is CASTEGLEQYF. CDR3 coding DNA: TGCGCCAGCACTGAAGGGCTCGAGCAGTACTTC.

The V and J genes are TRBV28 and TRBJ1-2; 8 bases map to TRBD1. The length of the CDR3 is 17 residues. Germline-derived CDR1 and CDR2 are MDHEN and SYDVKM. V shed 3 bases, J shed 4 bases, and the junction held 13 bases outside the gene matches. CDR3 residues: CASSFPTRQGAGYGYTF. The CDR3 nucleotides read TGTGCCAGCAGTTTCCCTACGCGTCAGGGGGCGGGCTATGGCTACACCTTC.

This chain joins TRBV14 and TRBJ2-7, with D maybe TRBD1 (5 bases). The V end lost 0 bases, the J end lost 6 bases, and 9 bases lay between the germline ends. Germline CDR1 and CDR2: SGHDN and FVKESK. This CDR3 is 13 amino acids long. The CDR3 reads CASSQELRGEQYF. Written as DNA, the CDR3 is TGTGCCAGCAGCCAAGAATTAAGGGGCGAGCAGTACTTC.

This clonotype was detected ten times or more. V and J are TRBV7-9 and TRBJ1-1, with D perhaps matching TRBD1 (6 bases). V was pared by 4 bases and J by 11 bases, with 11 bases between. The CDR3 spans 11 residues. The germline V gene encodes CDR1 SEHNR and CDR2 FQNEAQ (reference sequence). The CDR3 reads CASSSGRGAFF. In nucleotides, the CDR3 is TGTGCCAGCAGCTCCGGGAGGGGGGCTTTCTTT.

This chain connects TRBV28 to TRBJ1-1, with a tentative D call TRBD1 (6 bases). Trimming took 6 bases from V and 5 from J, leaving 22 bases between them. CDR3 length equals 16 residues. CDR1 and CDR2 from the germline V gene are MDHEN and SYDVKM. CDR3 protein: CASSVEEGTLKTEAFF. The CDR3 nucleotides are TGTGCCAGCAGCGTAGAGGAAGGGACACTAAAGACTGAAGCTTTCTTT. Looking up the rest from reference TRBV28 and TRBJ1-1 gives the full variable domain: DVKVTQSSRYLVKRTGEKVFLECVQDMDHENMFWYRQDPGLGLRLIYFSYDVKMKEKGDIPEGYSVSREKKERFSLILESASTNQTSMYLCASSVEEGTLKTEAFFGQGTRLTVV.

V usage is TRBV20-1 and J usage is TRBJ2-3, with 11 positions matching TRBD2. Germline-derived CDR1 and CDR2 are DFQATT and SNEGSKA (reference sequence). The V and J ends lost 5 bases and 6 bases, in that order; junction bases with no gene match: 10. This CDR3 region has 15 residues. The CDR3 nucleotides read TGCAGTGCTTCACTAACTAGCGGGAGTTTGGATACGCAGTATTTT. Translation: CSASLTSGSLDTQYF.

The gene calls are TRBV28 and TRBJ2-3, with TRBD1 as a possible D gene (5 bases). The CDR3 runs 11 residues. CDR1 MDHEN and CDR2 SYDVKM come from the germline V gene. V was pared by 6 bases and J by 14 bases, with 15 bases between. The CDR3 region has the DNA TGTGCCAGCAGCCTTCAGGGATTTCGGTATTTT. Translation: CASSLQGFRYF.

In regard to this clonotype: The junction differs from germline at one of its ends, possibly a read error. The rearrangement links TRBV28 to TRBJ2-2; TRBD2 agrees at 13 bases. CDR1 MDHEN and CDR2 SYDVKM come from the germline V gene. The CDR3 consists of 14 residues. CDR3 bases: TGTGCCAGCGGACTAGCGGGAGTACTAGGGGAGCTGTGTTTT. Translating gives CASGLAGVLGELCF.

This clonotype was detected ten times or more. This clone may be a read error of a much larger clone one base away. This chain connects TRBV7-9 to TRBJ2-7; D gene unclear. This CDR3 spans 11 amino acids. The V and J ends lost 5 bases and 0 bases respectively, with 2 bases between them. Germline V gene lookup returns CDR1 SEHNR and CDR2 FQNEAQ (reference sequence). As DNA, the CDR3 is TGTGCCAGCAGCGCCTCCTACGAGCAGTACTTC. This sequence encodes CASSASYEQYF.

The chain recombines TRBV28 with TRBJ2-7; 9 bases match TRBD2. CDR3 length equals 11 residues. Germline-derived CDR1 and CDR2 are MDHEN and SYDVKM. CDR3 loop: CASGRPSEQYF. The CDR3 coding sequence is TGTGCTAGCGGGAGACCCTCCGAGCAGTACTTC.

The rearrangement uses TRBV11-2 and TRBJ2-4, with D perhaps TRBD1 or TRBD2 (6 bases each). Trimming took off 5 bases at V and 1 base at J, with 18 bases between the two ends. The CDR3 consists of 17 residues. Germline CDR1 and CDR2: SGHAT and FQNNGV. CDR3 DNA: TGTGCCAGCAGCCCAACTTCTGGGGGGCGGGCCAAAAACATTCAGTACTTC. Protein product: CASSPTSGGRAKNIQYF.